This TCR beta chain was identified during a study of blood T cell repertoires in COVID-19. Study background: Acute-phase and convalescent COVID-19 samples originated in the United States, Italy and Spain. Sources were T cells, B-cell-depleted T cells, or PBMCs; the material itself was cDNA or gDNA.

Germline V gene data show CDR1 as MNHEY and CDR2 as SVGEGT. The trim removed 5 bases at V and 10 bases at J, leaving 8 bases unmatched. The CDR3 consists of 13 residues. In the original workflow: Using reference gene primer amplification, nucleated cell counts were estimated. Method: immunoSEQ multiplex PCR; TCRdb's copy keeps in-frame clones and lacks some. The DNA was the basis for D and trimming; V, J and clone size are from that table. This table holds roughly 93,000 clones, 81% found once. Sample: peripheral blood. The TCR originated in a woman older than 75 with acute or convalescent COVID-19. The gene calls are TRBV6-2 or TRBV6-3 and TRBJ1-5, with 7 bases matching TRBD1. The CDR3 is CASSRDSLTPQHF. CDR3 coding DNA: TGTGCCAGCAGTAGGGACAGCCTTACCCCCCAGCATTTT.